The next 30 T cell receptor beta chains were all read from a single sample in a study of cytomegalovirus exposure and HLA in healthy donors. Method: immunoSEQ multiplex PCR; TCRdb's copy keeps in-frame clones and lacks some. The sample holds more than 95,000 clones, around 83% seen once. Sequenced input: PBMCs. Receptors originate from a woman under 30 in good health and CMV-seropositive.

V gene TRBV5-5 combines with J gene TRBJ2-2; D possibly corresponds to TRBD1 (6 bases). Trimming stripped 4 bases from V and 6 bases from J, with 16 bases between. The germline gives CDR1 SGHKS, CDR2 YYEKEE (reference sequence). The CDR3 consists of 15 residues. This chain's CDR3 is CASSLSQGKSGELFF. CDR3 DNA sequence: TGTGCCAGCAGCCTGTCGCAGGGGAAATCCGGGGAGCTGTTTTTT.

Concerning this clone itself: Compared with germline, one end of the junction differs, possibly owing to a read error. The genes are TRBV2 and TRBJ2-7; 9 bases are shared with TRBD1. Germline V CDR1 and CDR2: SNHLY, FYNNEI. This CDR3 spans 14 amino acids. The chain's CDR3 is CASASGTGPLLSFF. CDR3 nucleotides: TGTGCCAGCGCGTCCGGGACAGGGCCCTTGCTCTCCTTCTTC.

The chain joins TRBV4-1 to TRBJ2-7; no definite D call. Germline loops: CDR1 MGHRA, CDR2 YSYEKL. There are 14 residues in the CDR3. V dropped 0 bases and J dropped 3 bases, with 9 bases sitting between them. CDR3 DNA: TGCGCCAGCAGCCAAGATAGCCGAGACTACGAGCAGTACTTC. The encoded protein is CASSQDSRDYEQYF.

CDR3 residues: CASSIDYRAEGDTQYF. CDR3 DNA sequence: TGTGCCAGTAGTATAGATTATCGGGCGGAGGGCGATACGCAGTATTTT. V and J are TRBV19 and TRBJ2-3, with D possibly TRBD2 on 6 matching bases. CDR1 and CDR2 (germline): LNHDA, SQIVND (reference sequence). V lost 0 bases and J 6 bases, leaving 16 bases between the germline ends. The CDR3 contains 16 residues.

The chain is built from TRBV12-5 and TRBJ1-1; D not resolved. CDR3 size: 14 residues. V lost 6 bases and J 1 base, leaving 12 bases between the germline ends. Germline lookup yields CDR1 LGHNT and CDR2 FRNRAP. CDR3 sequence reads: CASGDSSRNTEAFF. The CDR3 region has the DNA TGTGCTAGTGGGGACTCCTCAAGGAACACTGAAGCTTTCTTT.

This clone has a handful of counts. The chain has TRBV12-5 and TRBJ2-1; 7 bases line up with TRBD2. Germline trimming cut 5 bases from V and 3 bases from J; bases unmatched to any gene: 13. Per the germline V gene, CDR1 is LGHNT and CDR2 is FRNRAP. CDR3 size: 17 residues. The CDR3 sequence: CASGPPGAGGGYNEQFF. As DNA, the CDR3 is TGTGCTAGTGGTCCCCCCGGAGCTGGCGGGGGCTACAATGAGCAGTTCTTC. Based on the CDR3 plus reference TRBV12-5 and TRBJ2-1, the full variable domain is DARVTQTPRHKVTEMGQEVTMRCQPILGHNTVFWYRQTMMQGLELLAYFRNRAPLDDSGMPKDRFSAEMPDATLATLKIQPSEPRDSAVYFCASGPPGAGGGYNEQFFGPGTRLTVL.

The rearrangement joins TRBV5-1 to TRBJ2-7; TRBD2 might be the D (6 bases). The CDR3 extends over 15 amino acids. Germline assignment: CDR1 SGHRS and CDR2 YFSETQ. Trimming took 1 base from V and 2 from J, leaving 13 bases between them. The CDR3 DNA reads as TGCGCCAGCAGCTTGTCTACGGGAGCTACCTACGAGCAGTACTTC. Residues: CASSLSTGATYEQYF.

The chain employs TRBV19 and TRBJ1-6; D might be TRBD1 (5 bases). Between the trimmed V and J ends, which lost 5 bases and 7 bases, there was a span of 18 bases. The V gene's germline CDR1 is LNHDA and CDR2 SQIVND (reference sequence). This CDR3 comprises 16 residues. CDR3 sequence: CASSVQVGGKNSPLHF. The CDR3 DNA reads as TGTGCCAGTAGTGTTCAAGTCGGGGGGAAAAATTCACCCCTCCACTTT.

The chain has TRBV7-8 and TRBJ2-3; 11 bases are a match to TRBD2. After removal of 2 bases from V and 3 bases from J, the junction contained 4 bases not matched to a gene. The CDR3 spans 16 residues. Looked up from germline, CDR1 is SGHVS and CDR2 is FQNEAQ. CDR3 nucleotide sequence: TGTGCCAGCAGCTTAATAGCGGGAGGGGGTACAGATACGCAGTATTTT. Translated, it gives CASSLIAGGGTDTQYF.

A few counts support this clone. In DNA form, the CDR3 reads TGTGCCAGCAGTGGGACAGGGGGCATCTATGGCTACACCTTC. Translated, it gives CASSGTGGIYGYTF. V and J are TRBV2 and TRBJ1-2; 11 nucleotides match TRBD1. The CDR3 sequence is 14 residues long. The germline V gene encodes CDR1 SNHLY and CDR2 FYNNEI. The V segment lost 4 bases and the J segment 4 bases; nucleotides outside the gene matches: 2.

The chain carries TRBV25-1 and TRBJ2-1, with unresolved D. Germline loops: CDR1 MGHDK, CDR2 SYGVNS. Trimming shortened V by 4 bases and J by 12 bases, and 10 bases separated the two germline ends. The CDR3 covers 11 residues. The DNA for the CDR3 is TGTGCCAGCAGTGGTCCGGGTCTGCAGTTCTTC. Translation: CASSGPGLQFF.

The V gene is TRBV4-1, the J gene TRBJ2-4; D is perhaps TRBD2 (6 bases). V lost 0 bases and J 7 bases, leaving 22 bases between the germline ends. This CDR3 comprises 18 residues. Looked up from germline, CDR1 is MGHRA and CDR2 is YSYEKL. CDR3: CASSQDGGGGTPRNIQYF. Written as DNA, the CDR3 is TGCGCCAGCAGCCAAGATGGGGGTGGGGGGACCCCGAGGAACATTCAGTACTTC.

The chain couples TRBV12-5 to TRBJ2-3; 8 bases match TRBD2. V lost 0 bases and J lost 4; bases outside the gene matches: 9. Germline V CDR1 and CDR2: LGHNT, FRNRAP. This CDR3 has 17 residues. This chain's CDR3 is CASGLVLKRGPADTQYF. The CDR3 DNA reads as TGTGCTAGTGGTTTGGTATTAAAGCGGGGGCCGGCAGATACGCAGTATTTT. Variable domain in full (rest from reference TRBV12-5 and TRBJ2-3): DARVTQTPRHKVTEMGQEVTMRCQPILGHNTVFWYRQTMMQGLELLAYFRNRAPLDDSGMPKDRFSAEMPDATLATLKIQPSEPRDSAVYFCASGLVLKRGPADTQYFGPGTRLTVL.

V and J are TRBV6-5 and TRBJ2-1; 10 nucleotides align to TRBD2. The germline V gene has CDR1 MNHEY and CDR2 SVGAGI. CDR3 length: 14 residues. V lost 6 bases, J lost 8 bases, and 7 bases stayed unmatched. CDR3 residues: CASRRSSGGYEQFF. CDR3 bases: TGTGCCAGCAGGAGATCTAGCGGGGGTTATGAGCAGTTCTTC.

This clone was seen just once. This CDR3 reads CASIRDPGTGAGSPLHF. The CDR3 DNA follows: TGTGCCAGCATTCGCGACCCCGGGACAGGGGCAGGTTCACCCCTCCACTTT. The chain uses TRBV2 and TRBJ1-6; 10 bases are a match to TRBD1. J was trimmed by 9 bases and V by 7 bases; bases with no gene match: 15. The CDR3 is 17 residues long. Germline V gene data show CDR1 as SNHLY and CDR2 as FYNNEI.

Here the CDR3 reads CASSQRGLGLASYEQYF. The CDR3 nucleotides read TGTGCCAGCAGCCAAAGAGGGCTGGGACTAGCATCCTACGAGCAGTACTTC. V and J are TRBV11-2 and TRBJ2-7; 9 nucleotides agree with TRBD2. Germline CDR1 reads SGHAT; CDR2 reads FQNNGV. V shed 5 bases and J 1 base; nucleotides not matched to a gene: 12. The CDR3 extends over 17 amino acids.

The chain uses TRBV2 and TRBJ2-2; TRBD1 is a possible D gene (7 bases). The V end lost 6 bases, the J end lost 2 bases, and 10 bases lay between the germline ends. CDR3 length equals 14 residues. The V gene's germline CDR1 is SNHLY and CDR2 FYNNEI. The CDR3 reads CASRTGTNTGELFF. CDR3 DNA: TGTGCCAGCAGGACAGGGACTAACACCGGGGAGCTGTTTTTT. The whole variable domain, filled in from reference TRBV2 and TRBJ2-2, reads EPEVTQTPSHQVTQMGQEVILRCVPISNHLYFYWYRQILGQKVEFLVSFYNNEISEKSEIFDDQFSVERPDGSNFTLKIRSTKLEDSAMYFCASRTGTNTGELFFGEGSRLTVL.

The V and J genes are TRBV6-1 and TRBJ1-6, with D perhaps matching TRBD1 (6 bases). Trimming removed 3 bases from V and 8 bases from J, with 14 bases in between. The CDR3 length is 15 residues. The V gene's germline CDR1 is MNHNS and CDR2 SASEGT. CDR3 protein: CASSEMTGRHSPLHF. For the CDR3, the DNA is TGTGCCAGCAGTGAGATGACAGGACGCCATTCACCCCTCCACTTT.

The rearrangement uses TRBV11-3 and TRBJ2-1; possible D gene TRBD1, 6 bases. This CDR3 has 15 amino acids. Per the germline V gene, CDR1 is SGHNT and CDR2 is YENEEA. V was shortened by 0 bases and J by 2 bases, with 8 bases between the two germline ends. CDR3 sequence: CASSLEGAAYNEQFF. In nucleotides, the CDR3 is TGTGCCAGCAGCTTAGAGGGGGCAGCCTACAATGAGCAGTTCTTC.

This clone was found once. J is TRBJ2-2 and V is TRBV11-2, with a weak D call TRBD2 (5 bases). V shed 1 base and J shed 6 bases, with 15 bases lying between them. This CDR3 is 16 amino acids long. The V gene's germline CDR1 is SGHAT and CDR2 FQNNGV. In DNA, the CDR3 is TGTGCCAGCAGCTTAGCTATCGGGGATTGGGCCGGGGAGCTGTTTTTT. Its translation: CASSLAIGDWAGELFF.

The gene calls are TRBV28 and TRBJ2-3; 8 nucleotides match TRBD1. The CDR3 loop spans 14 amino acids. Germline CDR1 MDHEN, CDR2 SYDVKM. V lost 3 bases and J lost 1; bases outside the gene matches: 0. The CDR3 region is CASSLGQGTDTQYF. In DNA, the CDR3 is TGTGCCAGCAGTTTGGGACAGGGCACAGATACGCAGTATTTT.

The CDR3 nucleotides are TGTGCCAGCAGTGAGCGGGGGGCGGCTTACGAGCAGTACTTC. Protein product: CASSERGAAYEQYF. The chain joins TRBV2 to TRBJ2-7; 8 nucleotides line up with TRBD2. Per germline, CDR1 SNHLY and CDR2 FYNNEI. Germline trimming cut 3 bases from V and 4 bases from J; bases unmatched to any gene: 5. The CDR3 runs 14 residues. Together with reference TRBV2 and TRBJ2-7, the CDR3 gives the full variable domain: EPEVTQTPSHQVTQMGQEVILRCVPISNHLYFYWYRQILGQKVEFLVSFYNNEISEKSEIFDDQFSVERPDGSNFTLKIRSTKLEDSAMYFCASSERGAAYEQYFGPGTRLTVT.

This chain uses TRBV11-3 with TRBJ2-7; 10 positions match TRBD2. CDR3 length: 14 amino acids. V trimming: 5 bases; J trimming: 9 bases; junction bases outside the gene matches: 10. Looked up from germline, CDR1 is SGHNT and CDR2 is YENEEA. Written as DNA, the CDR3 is TGTGCCAGCAGCCGGACTAGCGGTGCCGCATGGCAGTACTTC. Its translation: CASSRTSGAAWQYF.

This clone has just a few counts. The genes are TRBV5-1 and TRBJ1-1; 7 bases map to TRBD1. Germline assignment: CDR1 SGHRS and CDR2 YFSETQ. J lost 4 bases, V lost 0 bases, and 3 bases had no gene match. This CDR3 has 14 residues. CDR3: CASSLAYRGTEAFF. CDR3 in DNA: TGCGCCAGCAGCTTGGCGTACAGGGGCACTGAAGCTTTCTTT.

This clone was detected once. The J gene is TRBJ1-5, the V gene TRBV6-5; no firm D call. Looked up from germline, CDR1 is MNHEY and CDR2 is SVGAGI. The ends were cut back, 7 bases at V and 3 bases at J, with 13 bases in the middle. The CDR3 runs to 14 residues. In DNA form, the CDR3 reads TGTGCCAGCACCAGCGGGCAGAACAATCAGCCCCAGCATTTT. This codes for CASTSGQNNQPQHF.

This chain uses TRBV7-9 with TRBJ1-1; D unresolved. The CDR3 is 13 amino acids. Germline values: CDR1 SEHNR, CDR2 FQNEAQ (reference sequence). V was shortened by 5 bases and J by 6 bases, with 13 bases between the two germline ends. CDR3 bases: TGTGCCAGCAGCCCAAGTTCAGGATCTGAAGCTTTCTTT. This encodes CASSPSSGSEAFF.

The CDR3 DNA follows: TGTGCCAGCAGCGTAGGAGACAGGCGCCTGGGCACCGGGGAGCTGTTTTTT. Protein product: CASSVGDRRLGTGELFF. This chain links TRBV9 with TRBJ2-2; weak D call: TRBD1 (6 bases). The V gene lost 0 bases and the J gene lost 4 bases, with 16 bases spanning the gap. CDR3 length: 17 residues. Germline V CDR1 and CDR2: SGDLS, YYNGEE. Combining the CDR3 with reference TRBV9 and TRBJ2-2 gives the whole variable domain DSGVTQTPKHLITATGQRVTLRCSPRSGDLSVYWYQQSLDQGLQFLIQYYNGEERAKGNILERFSAQQFPDLHSELNLSSLELGDSALYFCASSVGDRRLGTGELFFGEGSRLTVL.

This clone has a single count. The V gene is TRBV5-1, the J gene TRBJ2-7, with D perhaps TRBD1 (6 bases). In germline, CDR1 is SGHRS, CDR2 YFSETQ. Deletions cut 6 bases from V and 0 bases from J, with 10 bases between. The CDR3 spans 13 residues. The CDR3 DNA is TGCGCCAGCAACACAGGGTTCTCCTACGAGCAGTACTTC. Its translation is CASNTGFSYEQYF.

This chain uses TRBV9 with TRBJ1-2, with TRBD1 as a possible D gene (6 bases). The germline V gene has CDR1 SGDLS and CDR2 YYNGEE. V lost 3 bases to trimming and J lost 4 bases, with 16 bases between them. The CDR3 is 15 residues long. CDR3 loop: CASSGPPGTLYGYTF. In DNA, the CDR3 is TGTGCCAGCAGCGGACCACCCGGGACACTCTATGGCTACACCTTC.

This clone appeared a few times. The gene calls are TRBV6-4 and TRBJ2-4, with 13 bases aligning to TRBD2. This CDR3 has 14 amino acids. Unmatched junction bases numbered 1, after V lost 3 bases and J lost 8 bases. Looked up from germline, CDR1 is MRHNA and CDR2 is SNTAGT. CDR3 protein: CASSELAGGDIQYF. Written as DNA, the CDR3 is TGTGCCAGCAGTGAACTAGCGGGGGGGGACATTCAGTACTTC.